This TCR beta chain was sequenced in a study of T cell responses to AZD1222 COVID-19 vaccine. The method was immunoSEQ multiplex PCR; TCRdb's version includes in-frame clones alone and lacks a portion of them. The sample has over 100,000 clones, about 86% seen once; the top ten hold roughly 9.9%. General study findings and limits: Repertoires in all cases were sampled only once the peak T cell response had passed.

Germline CDR1 MNHEY, CDR2 SVGAGI. Trimming stripped 6 bases from V and 9 bases from J, with 14 bases between. CDR3 length: 12 residues. Regarding this clone: Its antigen is currently unknown.

The source of this sequence is an adult in good health. The rearrangement joins TRBV6-5 to TRBJ1-2, with D possibly TRBD1 on 6 matching bases. The input for sequencing was peripheral blood, taken on day 0 of AZD1222 vaccination. Here the CDR3 reads CASRAAGDSYTF. DNA of the CDR3: TGTGCCAGCAGAGCTGCGGGGGACAGCTACACCTTC.